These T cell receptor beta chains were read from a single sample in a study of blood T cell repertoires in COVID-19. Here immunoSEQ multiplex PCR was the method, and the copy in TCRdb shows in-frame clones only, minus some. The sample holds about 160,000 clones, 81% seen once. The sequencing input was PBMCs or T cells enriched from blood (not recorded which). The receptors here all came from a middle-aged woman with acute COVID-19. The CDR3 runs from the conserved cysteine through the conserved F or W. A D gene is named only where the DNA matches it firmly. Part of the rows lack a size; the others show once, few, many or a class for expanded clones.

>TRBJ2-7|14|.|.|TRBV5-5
CASSSMQGTREQYF
TGTGCCAGCAGCTCTATGCAGGGGACAAGGGAGCAGTACTTC
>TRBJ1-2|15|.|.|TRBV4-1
CASSPGEGQYYGYTF
TGCGCCAGCAGCCCCGGGGAAGGGCAGTACTATGGCTACACCTTC
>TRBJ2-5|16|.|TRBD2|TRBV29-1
CSVEVSSGRAYETQYF
TGCAGCGTTGAAGTTTCTAGCGGGAGGGCCTATGAGACCCAGTACTTC
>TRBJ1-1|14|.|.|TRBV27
CASFPGRANTEAFF
TGTGCCAGCTTCCCAGGGCGTGCGAACACTGAAGCTTTCTTT
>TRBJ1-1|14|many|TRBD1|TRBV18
CASSGQVMNTEAFF
TGTGCCAGCTCGGGACAGGTTATGAACACTGAAGCTTTCTTT
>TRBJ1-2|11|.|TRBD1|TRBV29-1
CSVGQVYGYTF
TGCAGCGTCGGACAGGTATATGGCTACACCTTC
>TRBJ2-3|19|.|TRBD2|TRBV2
CASILQGVAGTLLGDTQYF
TGTGCCAGCATTCTGCAAGGGGTAGCGGGAACCCTCTTAGGAGATACGCAGTATTTT
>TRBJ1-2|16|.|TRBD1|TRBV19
CASKVPGQRANYGYTF
TGTGCCAGTAAAGTTCCGGGACAGAGAGCCAACTATGGCTACACCTTC
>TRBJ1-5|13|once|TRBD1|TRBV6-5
CASRDRVGQPQHF
TGTGCCAGCAGGGACAGGGTGGGTCAGCCCCAGCATTTT
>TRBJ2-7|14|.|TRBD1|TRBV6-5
CASRYRDREYEQYF
TGTGCCAGCAGATACCGGGACAGGGAGTACGAGCAGTACTTC
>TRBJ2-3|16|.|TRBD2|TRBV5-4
CASSSKASGYTDTQYF
TGTGCCAGCAGCTCGAAGGCTAGCGGATACACAGATACGCAGTATTTT
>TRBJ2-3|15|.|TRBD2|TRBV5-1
CASSPTSGYADTQYF
TGCGCCAGCAGCCCGACTAGCGGGTATGCAGATACGCAGTATTTT
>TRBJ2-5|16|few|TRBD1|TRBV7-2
CASSFLGQGARETQYF
TGTGCCAGCAGCTTCCTCGGACAGGGGGCGCGGGAGACCCAGTACTTC
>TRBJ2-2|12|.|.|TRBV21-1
CASIIHGGELFF
TGTGCCAGCATCATTCACGGCGGGGAGCTGTTTTTT
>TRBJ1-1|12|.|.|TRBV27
CASSTGFTEAFF
TGTGCCAGCAGCACAGGGTTCACTGAAGCTTTCTTT
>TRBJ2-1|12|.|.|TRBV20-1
CSASTGYNEQFF
TGCAGTGCTAGTACCGGGTACAATGAGCAGTTCTTC
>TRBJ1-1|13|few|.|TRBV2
CASSQGEGTEAFF
TGTGCCAGCAGCCAGGGTGAAGGCACTGAAGCTTTCTTT
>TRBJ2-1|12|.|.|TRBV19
CASSADLLKEFF
TGTGCCAGTAGCGCCGACCTACTAAAGGAGTTCTTC
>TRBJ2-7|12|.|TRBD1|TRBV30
CAWDRGKNEQYF
TGTGCGTGGGACAGGGGAAAGAACGAGCAGTACTTC
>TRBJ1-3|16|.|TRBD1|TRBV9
CASSLRTGGAGNTIYF
TGTGCCAGCAGCCTCCGGACAGGGGGCGCGGGAAACACCATATATTTT
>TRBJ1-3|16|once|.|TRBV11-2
CASSLFQGMTGNTIYF
TGTGCCAGCAGCTTATTCCAGGGGATGACGGGAAACACCATATATTTT
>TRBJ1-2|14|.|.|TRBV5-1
CASSLSGEGYGYTF
TGCGCCAGCAGCTTGAGCGGGGAAGGGTATGGCTACACCTTC
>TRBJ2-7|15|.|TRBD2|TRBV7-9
CASSLLGTTLNEQYF
TGTGCCAGCAGCTTGCTCGGGACTACCCTTAACGAGCAGTACTTC
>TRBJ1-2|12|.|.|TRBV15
CATSRDLRGYTF
TGTGCCACCAGCAGAGATCTTCGTGGCTACACCTTC